This entry lists 20 T cell receptor beta chains sequenced from one sample in a study of OX40 agonist ivuxolimab in advanced cancers. TCRdb's copy holds only in-frame clones and misses some; the assay was immunoSEQ multiplex PCR. The repertoire holds about 63,000 clones, with approximately 89% as singletons. Here the sequenced sample was CD4+ or CD8+ T cells sorted from blood, taken in a trial of the OX40 agonist ivuxolimab. These receptor sequences come from an adult with an advanced solid tumor such as melanoma, head and neck, liver or kidney cancer.

The rearrangement joins TRBV5-4 to TRBJ2-2, with D possibly being TRBD2 (5 bases). V gave up 4 bases and J gave up 7 bases, with 14 bases separating them. The germline gives CDR1 SGHNT, CDR2 YYREEE (reference sequence). The CDR3 has 14 amino acids. CDR3 sequence: CASSPGLANGELFF. In nucleotides, the CDR3 is TGTGCCAGCAGCCCAGGACTCGCAAACGGGGAGCTGTTTTTT.

The chain links TRBV5-8 to TRBJ2-3, with D possibly matching TRBD1 (5 bases). Germline V gene sequence: CDR1 SGHTS, CDR2 YDEGEE. V was trimmed by 1 base and J by 2 bases, leaving 14 bases between them. This CDR3 is built from 16 residues. The CDR3, as DNA: TGTGCCAGCAGCTTGTGGTCAGGGCTTAACACAGATACGCAGTATTTT. As protein: CASSLWSGLNTDTQYF.

The CDR3 coding sequence is TGCGCCAGCAGCTTGGGTCCAGATACCTACAATGAGCAGTTCTTC. It is translated as CASSLGPDTYNEQFF. The V gene is TRBV5-1, the J gene TRBJ2-1; D call uncertain. Trimming cost V 0 bases and J 2 bases, with 9 bases left between them. CDR3 length: 15 amino acids. The germline gives CDR1 SGHRS, CDR2 YFSETQ.

The rearrangement joins TRBV21-1 to TRBJ2-2; the table's TRBD1 call for D was not verified on the DNA. TRBV21-1 is annotated as a pseudogene. The CDR3 has 17 amino acids. The CDR3 region is CASSSTRGTGRTGELFF. CDR3 DNA sequence: TGTGCCAGCAGCTCTACCCGCGGGACAGGGCGAACCGGGGAGCTGTTTTTT.

J is TRBJ2-7 and V is TRBV30; 8 nucleotides align to TRBD1. V was pared by 5 bases and J by 1 base, with 4 bases of the junction left unmatched. CDR3 length: 13 residues. The V gene's germline CDR1 is GTSNPN and CDR2 SVGIG (reference sequence). The CDR3 DNA reads as TGTGCCTGGCCCCGACAGGGGTCCTACGAGCAGTACTTC. Translation gives CAWPRQGSYEQYF. The full variable domain, rest sourced from reference TRBV30 and TRBJ2-7, is SQTIHQWPATLVQPVGSPLSLECTVEGTSNPNLYWYRQAAGRGLQLLFYSVGIGQISSEVPQNLSASRPQDRQFILSSKKLLLSDSGFYLCAWPRQGSYEQYFGPGTRLTVT.

The rearrangement uses TRBV27 and TRBJ1-2, with 7 nucleotides matching TRBD1. V gave up 4 bases and J gave up 6 bases; unmatched junction bases: 11. CDR1 and CDR2 (germline): MNHEY, SMNVEV (reference sequence). The CDR3 spans 15 residues. The DNA of the CDR3 is TGTGCCAGCAGTTCTCCCCTGGACAGGAGGCATGGCTACACCTTC. It encodes CASSSPLDRRHGYTF.

The rearrangement joins TRBV5-5 to TRBJ2-2, with D uncertain. Trimming pared 5 bases from V and 4 bases from J, leaving 9 bases between. The V gene's germline CDR1 is SGHKS and CDR2 YYEKEE (reference sequence). This CDR3 comprises 13 residues. The CDR3 DNA reads as TGTGCCAGCAGGGGAACCACCACCGGGGAGCTGTTTTTT. This translates into CASRGTTTGELFF.

The chain employs TRBV14 and TRBJ2-1, with 11 bases fitting TRBD2. With 1 base clipped from V and 4 bases from J, the junction kept 0 bases outside the gene matches. The CDR3 is 15 residues long. Germline-derived CDR1 and CDR2 are SGHDN and FVKESK. Written as DNA, the CDR3 is TGTGCCAGCAGCCAAGGACTAGCGGGATACAATGAGCAGTTCTTC. Amino acid sequence: CASSQGLAGYNEQFF.

The gene calls are TRBV7-9 and TRBJ2-1, with 9 positions matching TRBD1. Germline trimming cut 2 bases from V and 8 bases from J; bases unmatched to any gene: 10. This CDR3 spans 16 amino acids. Germline V gene lookup returns CDR1 SEHNR and CDR2 FQNEAQ (reference sequence). The CDR3 is CASSLNTGTGRDEQFF. CDR3 nucleotides: TGTGCCAGCAGCTTAAATACCGGGACAGGGCGCGATGAGCAGTTCTTC.

The J gene is TRBJ1-4, the V gene TRBV2; a possible D gene is TRBD1 (5 bases). Germline loops: CDR1 SNHLY, CDR2 FYNNEI. This CDR3 comprises 13 residues. V gave up 7 bases and J gave up 0 bases, with 6 bases separating them. The CDR3 bases are TGTGCCAGCATAGGGGCAACTAATGAAAAACTGTTTTTT. It is translated as CASIGATNEKLFF.

The rearrangement uses TRBV7-9 and TRBJ2-1; D might be TRBD2 (6 bases). Germline V gives CDR1 SEHNR, CDR2 FQNEAQ (reference sequence). The CDR3 runs to 18 residues. V dropped 4 bases and J dropped 2 bases, with 21 bases sitting between them. DNA for the CDR3: TGTGCCAGCAGCTCGTGGGGTCTGGGACTCGTCCCCTACAATGAGCAGTTCTTC. Protein product: CASSSWGLGLVPYNEQFF.

This chain connects TRBV30 to TRBJ1-1; 8 nucleotides agree with TRBD1. Germline CDR1 and CDR2: GTSNPN and SVGIG (reference sequence). This CDR3 comprises 16 residues. After removal of 7 bases from V and 2 bases from J, the junction contained 15 bases not matched to a gene. CDR3 in DNA: TGTGCCTCTGCACTCTGGGCAGGGGGCCTTAACACTGAAGCTTTCTTT. Translated, it gives CASALWAGGLNTEAFF.

In the case of this clone: A much more abundant neighbour one base away suggests this may be a read error. The chain employs TRBV9 and TRBJ2-1, with D unresolved. The CDR3 consists of 12 residues. Germline CDR1 and CDR2: SGDLS and YYNGEE. The ends were cut back, 0 bases at V and 6 bases at J, with 4 bases in the middle. The CDR3 reads CASSVDSNEQFF. The DNA for the CDR3 is TGTGCCAGCAGCGTAGACAGCAATGAGCAGTTCTTC.

The chain joins TRBV27 to TRBJ1-4; 7 bases align to TRBD1. Germline V gene sequence: CDR1 MNHEY, CDR2 SMNVEV (reference sequence). This CDR3 is built from 14 residues. V lost 5 bases and J lost 8; bases outside the gene matches: 8. The CDR3 sequence is CASSTPGGGEKLFF. CDR3 coding DNA: TGTGCCAGCAGTACACCAGGGGGGGGAGAAAAACTGTTTTTT.

DNA of the CDR3: TGCGCCAGCAAGGCTAGCGGGGGGGTAGGTGAGACCCAGTACTTC. Protein sequence: CASKASGGVGETQYF. The chain is built from TRBV4-1 and TRBJ2-5, with 12 nucleotides matching TRBD2. Per germline, CDR1 MGHRA and CDR2 YSYEKL. The CDR3 has 15 residues. J gave up 5 bases and V 7 bases, and 8 bases lay outside the gene matches.

The rearrangement uses TRBV27 and TRBJ1-5; 8 bases agree with TRBD1. Germline CDR1 MNHEY, CDR2 SMNVEV (reference sequence). The CDR3 is made up of 13 amino acids. J gave up 9 bases and V 5 bases, and 6 bases lay outside the gene matches. This CDR3 reads CASSADRVGPQHF. The CDR3 coding sequence is TGTGCCAGCAGTGCGGACAGGGTCGGGCCCCAGCATTTT.

The chain joins TRBV5-1 to TRBJ1-4, with TRBD1 identical over 9 bases. V shed 3 bases, J shed 8 bases, and the junction held 5 bases outside the gene matches. CDR3 length: 14 residues. Germline V CDR1 and CDR2: SGHRS, YFSETQ. CDR3 coding DNA: TGCGCCAGCAGCTGGGACAGGGTTGGAGAAAAACTGTTTTTT. The encoded protein is CASSWDRVGEKLFF.

This chain links TRBV7-2 with TRBJ2-1; the D is unclear. The CDR3 covers 15 residues. Germline CDR1 SGHTA, CDR2 FQGNSA. Trimming removed 1 base at V and 0 bases at J, with 7 bases between. CDR3 amino acids: CASSLVSSSYNEQFF. Written as DNA, the CDR3 is TGTGCCAGCAGCTTAGTTTCGAGCTCCTACAATGAGCAGTTCTTC.

The chain is built from TRBV7-8 and TRBJ1-1; a possible D gene is TRBD1 (6 bases). The CDR3 has 13 residues. Per the germline V gene, CDR1 is SGHVS and CDR2 is FQNEAQ. Trimming removed 5 bases at V and 3 bases at J, with 10 bases between. CDR3 sequence: CASSPGVDTEAFF. As DNA, the CDR3 is TGTGCCAGCAGCCCAGGGGTGGACACTGAAGCTTTCTTT.

The rearrangement joins TRBV28 to TRBJ2-7, with 8 bases aligning to TRBD2. The trim removed 2 bases at V and 5 bases at J, leaving 8 bases unmatched. Germline loops: CDR1 MDHEN, CDR2 SYDVKM. This CDR3 contains 15 residues. CDR3 sequence reads: CASSLMFGGADEQYF. Here the CDR3 DNA reads TGTGCCAGCAGTTTAATGTTCGGGGGGGCGGACGAGCAGTACTTC.